This T cell receptor (beta chain) was sequenced in a study of OX40 agonist ivuxolimab in advanced cancers. Measured with immunoSEQ multiplex PCR; TCRdb has only the in-frame clones, and not every one. This sample yields roughly 71,000 clones, of which over 80% are seen a single time; roughly 15% belongs to the top ten. Samples of blood were obtained at baseline, on cycle 4 day 1, and on cycle 7 day 1. The clonotype comes from an adult with an advanced solid tumor such as melanoma, head and neck, liver or kidney cancer. The sample in question was CD4+ or CD8+ T cells sorted from blood, obtained in a trial of the OX40 agonist ivuxolimab.

Here the CDR3 DNA reads TGTGCCAGCAGTTTATCGTCCGTGAACACTGAAGCTTTCTTT. It codes for CASSLSSVNTEAFF. The chain combines TRBV27 with TRBJ1-1; D gene ambiguous. The V end was cut by 0 bases, the J end by 0 bases, with 5 bases between. This CDR3 is 14 amino acids long. Germline-derived CDR1 and CDR2 are MNHEY and SMNVEV (reference sequence).